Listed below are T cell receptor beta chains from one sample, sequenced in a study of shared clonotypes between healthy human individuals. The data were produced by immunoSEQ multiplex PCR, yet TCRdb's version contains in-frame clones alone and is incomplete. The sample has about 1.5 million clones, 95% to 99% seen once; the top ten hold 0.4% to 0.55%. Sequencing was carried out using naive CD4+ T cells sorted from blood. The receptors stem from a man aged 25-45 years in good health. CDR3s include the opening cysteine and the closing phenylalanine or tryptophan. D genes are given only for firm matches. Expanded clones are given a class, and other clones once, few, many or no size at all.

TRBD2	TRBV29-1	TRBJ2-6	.	TGCAGCGCTGGGGGAGGGTACGGGGCCAACGTCCTGACTTTC	CSAGGGYGANVLTF
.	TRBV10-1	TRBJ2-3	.	TGCGCCAGCAGTTGGGACACCCGCTCCGATACGCAGTATTTT	CASSWDTRSDTQYF
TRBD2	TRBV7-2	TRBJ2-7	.	TGTGCCAGCAGCTCCCGGACTAGCGGGAGGGCTAGTGAGCAGTACTTC	CASSSRTSGRASEQYF
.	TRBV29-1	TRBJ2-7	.	TGCAGCGTTGGGGAGTCTCGGGAGCAGTACTTC	CSVGESREQYF
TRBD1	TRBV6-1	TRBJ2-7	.	TGTGCCAGCAGTGCCAGGACAGGGGTGGCCTACGAGCAGTACTTC	CASSARTGVAYEQYF
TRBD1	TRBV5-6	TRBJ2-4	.	TGTGCCAGCAGCCAAGGGACAGGGGGACTAGCCAAAAACATTCAGTACTTC	CASSQGTGGLAKNIQYF
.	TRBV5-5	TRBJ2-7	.	TGTGCCAGCAGCCTCGGGCCTAATGAGCAGTACTTC	CASSLGPNEQYF
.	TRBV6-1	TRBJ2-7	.	TGTGCCAGCAGGACAGGGACTACCGGGGCCTACGAGCAGTACTTC	CASRTGTTGAYEQYF
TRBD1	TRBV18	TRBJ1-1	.	TGTGCCAGCTCACCCGACAGGGTTGGCACTGAAGCTTTCTTT	CASSPDRVGTEAFF
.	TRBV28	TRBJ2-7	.	TGTGCCAGCAGTGGGGAGAACTACTACGAGCAGTACTTC	CASSGENYYEQYF
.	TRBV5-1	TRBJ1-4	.	TGCGCCAGCTCCTCCGGGGCTAATGAAAAACTGTTTTTT	CASSSGANEKLFF
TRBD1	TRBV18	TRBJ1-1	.	TGTGCCAGCTCAGGTGGACAGGGCGTCACTGAAGCTTTCTTT	CASSGGQGVTEAFF
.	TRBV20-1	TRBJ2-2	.	TGCAGTGCAGCCTTGGGGGAGCTGTTTTTT	CSAALGELFF
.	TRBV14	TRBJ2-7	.	TGTGCCAGCAGCCAAGGACCCTACGAGCAGTACTTC	CASSQGPYEQYF
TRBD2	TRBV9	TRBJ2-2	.	TGTGCCAGCAGCGGACTAGCGGGAGGGACCGGGGAGCTGTTTTTT	CASSGLAGGTGELFF
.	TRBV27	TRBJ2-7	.	TGTGCCAGCAGTTTACTTCCAGGGGCCACCTACGAGCAGTACTTC	CASSLLPGATYEQYF
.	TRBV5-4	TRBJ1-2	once	TGTGCCAGCAGCCCCCGGACAGTTTCTAACTATGGCTACACCTTC	CASSPRTVSNYGYTF
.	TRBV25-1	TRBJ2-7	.	TGTGCCAGCAGTGCCATTACCACCCCGGACAGACCCTACGAGCAGTACTTC	CASSAITTPDRPYEQYF
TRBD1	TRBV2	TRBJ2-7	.	TGTGCCAGCAGGGAAGGGACAGGGATGGACGAGCAGTACTTC	CASREGTGMDEQYF
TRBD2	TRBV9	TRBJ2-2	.	TGTGCCAGCAGTACAACCGGGACTAGCGCTTCGAACACCGGGGAGCTGTTTTTT	CASSTTGTSASNTGELFF
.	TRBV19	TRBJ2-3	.	TGTGCCAGTAGCCCGAGCGATTCGGCAGATACGCAGTATTTT	CASSPSDSADTQYF
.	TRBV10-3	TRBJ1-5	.	TGTGCCGCTAGGGGAGAGATCAGCAATCAGCCCCAGCATTTT	CAARGEISNQPQHF
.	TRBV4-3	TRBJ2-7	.	TGCGCCAGCAGCCAATCCAGGGAGAGGGGCTACGAGCAGTACTTC	CASSQSRERGYEQYF
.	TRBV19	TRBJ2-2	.	TGTGCCAGTAGTATAGGGACCTCCTTCGCGAACACCGGGGAGCTGTTTTTT	CASSIGTSFANTGELFF
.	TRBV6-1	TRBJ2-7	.	TGTGCCAGCAGTGTCCACAGGGCTAGTTACGAGCAGTACTTC	CASSVHRASYEQYF
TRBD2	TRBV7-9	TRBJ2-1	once	TGTGCCAGCAGCTTACTAGCGGGACTTCTTAATGAGCAGTTCTTC	CASSLLAGLLNEQFF
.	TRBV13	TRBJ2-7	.	TGTGCCAGCAGCTTTACAAGCTCCTACGAGCAGTACTTC	CASSFTSSYEQYF
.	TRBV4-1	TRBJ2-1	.	TGCGCCAGCAGCCCTACAGGTATAGCGTCACGAAGGCTCTTC	CASSPTGIASRRLF
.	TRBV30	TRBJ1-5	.	TGTGCCTGGAGTGTAGAACAGGTCAATCAGCCCCAGCATTTT	CAWSVEQVNQPQHF
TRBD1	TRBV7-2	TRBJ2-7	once	TGTGCCAGCAGCTCCCGGGACAGGGGGTCGGAGGAGCAGTACTTC	CASSSRDRGSEEQYF
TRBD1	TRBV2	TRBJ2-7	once	TGTGCCAGTCAGAGAGGGGCGGGACTGGACAGGGGGTACGAGCAGTACTTC	CASQRGAGLDRGYEQYF
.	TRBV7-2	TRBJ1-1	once	TGTGCCAGCAGCTCCGGGCCGGCTATCAGGGCTGAAGCTTTCTTT	CASSSGPAIRAEAFF
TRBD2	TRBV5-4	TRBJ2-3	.	TGTGCCAGCAGCGGGACTAGCGAGGCCCCGTGGGGCACAGATACGCAGTATTTT	CASSGTSEAPWGTDTQYF
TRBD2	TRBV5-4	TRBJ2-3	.	TGTGCCAGCAGCTTGAGCACGGGACTAGCGCTCACAGATACGCAGTATTTT	CASSLSTGLALTDTQYF
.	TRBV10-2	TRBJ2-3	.	TGCGCCAGCAGTGACGGGAAACTAACCACTAGCACAGATACGCAGTATTTT	CASSDGKLTTSTDTQYF
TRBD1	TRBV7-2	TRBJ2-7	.	TGTGCCAGCAGCTGGGGACAGGGGGCCCACGAGCAGTACTTC	CASSWGQGAHEQYF
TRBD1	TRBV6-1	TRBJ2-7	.	TGTGCCAGCAGCCCCGGGACAGGGATCTACGAGCAGTACTTC	CASSPGTGIYEQYF
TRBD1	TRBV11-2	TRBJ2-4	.	TGTGCCAGCAGCCTAGTTCAGACAGGGATAGCCAAAAACATTCAGTACTTC	CASSLVQTGIAKNIQYF
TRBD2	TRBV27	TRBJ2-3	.	TGTGCCAGCAGTTCAAGGACTAGCGGGAGACCAGATACGCAGTATTTT	CASSSRTSGRPDTQYF
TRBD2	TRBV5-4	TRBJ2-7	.	TGTGCCAGCAGCTCCGGCCTAGCGGAGACCGAGCAGTACTTC	CASSSGLAETEQYF
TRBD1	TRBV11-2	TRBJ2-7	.	TGTGCCAGCAGCAAAACCGATCAGGGGGCGAACTACTACGAGCAGTACTTC	CASSKTDQGANYYEQYF
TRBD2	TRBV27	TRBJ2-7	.	TGTGCCAGCAGTGGCCCGAAGACTAGCGGAAAGGACGAGCAGTACTTC	CASSGPKTSGKDEQYF
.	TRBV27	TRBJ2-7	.	TGTGCCAGCAGTCAACGACAGTGGTCCTACGAGCAGTACTTC	CASSQRQWSYEQYF
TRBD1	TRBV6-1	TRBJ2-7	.	TGTGCCAGCTTACAGGGGTTCTCCTACGAGCAGTACTTC	CASLQGFSYEQYF
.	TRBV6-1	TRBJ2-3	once	TGTGCCAGCAGTGAAGTCGGGCCGCGGTATTTT	CASSEVGPRYF
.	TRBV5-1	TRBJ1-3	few	TGCGCCAGCAGCTGGGACACCTCTGGAAACACCATATATTTT	CASSWDTSGNTIYF
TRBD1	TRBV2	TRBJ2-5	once	TGTGCCAGCAGGGGGGACAGTTGGGAGACCCAGTACTTC	CASRGDSWETQYF
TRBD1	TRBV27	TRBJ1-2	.	TGTGCCAGCAGTCTGACAGGGGGCTATGGCTACACCTTC	CASSLTGGYGYTF
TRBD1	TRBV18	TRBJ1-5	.	TGTGCCAGCTCAGCGGACAGGGAGGGCTCTCAGCCCCAGCATTTT	CASSADREGSQPQHF
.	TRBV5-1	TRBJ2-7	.	TGCGCCAGCAGCTCGGGGCGGCAGGGCCTTATTCACGAGCAGTACTTC	CASSSGRQGLIHEQYF
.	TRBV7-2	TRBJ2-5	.	TGTGCCAGCAGCTTCGGGGCTGAAGAGACCCAGTACTTC	CASSFGAEETQYF
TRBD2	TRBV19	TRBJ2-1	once	TGTGCCAGTAGTACCCCACTAGCGGGAGTTCTCAATGAGCAGTTCTTC	CASSTPLAGVLNEQFF
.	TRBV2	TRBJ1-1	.	TGTGCCAGCAATCAGGGGTTTGAAGCTTTCTTT	CASNQGFEAFF
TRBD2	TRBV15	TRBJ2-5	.	TGTGCCACCAGCACCCCGGAGGAGGACGCGGGAGTTTTTGGCGCAGAGACCCAGTACTTC	CATSTPEEDAGVFGAETQYF